The 13 T cell receptor beta chains given below trace back to one sample, sequenced in a study of shared clonotypes between healthy human individuals. Profiling relied on immunoSEQ multiplex PCR, and the TCRdb table lists in-frame clones only, not all of them. Of some 240,000 clones detected, about 65% appear once; the ten largest clones hold 11%. The specimen was memory CD4+ T cells sorted from blood. Subset of the sample: CD45RA-negative fraction. The source is a man aged 25-45 years in good health.

The table lists this clone with a count of one. The chain is built from TRBV7-9 and TRBJ2-7, with D perhaps matching TRBD2 (5 bases). The CDR3 extends over 15 amino acids. CDR1 and CDR2 from the germline V gene are SEHNR and FQNEAQ (reference sequence). V was clipped by 3 bases and J by 1 base, with 13 bases between them. The CDR3 region is CASSFPPGISYEQYF. In nucleotides, the CDR3 is TGTGCCAGCAGCTTTCCCCCCGGGATATCCTACGAGCAGTACTTC.

This chain links TRBV28 with TRBJ1-2; D call uncertain. In germline, CDR1 is MDHEN, CDR2 SYDVKM. The CDR3 spans 16 residues. Trimming removed 3 bases at V and 0 bases at J, with 14 bases between. CDR3 sequence (DNA): TGTGCCAGCAGTTTTGGTGGGTCCAGTGCTAACTATGGCTACACCTTC. As protein: CASSFGGSSANYGYTF.

This chain joins TRBV7-8 and TRBJ2-6; either TRBD1 or TRBD2 may supply D (5 bases each). This CDR3 has 15 amino acids. The V gene lost 3 bases and the J gene lost 1 base, with 7 bases spanning the gap. Germline CDR1 SGHVS, CDR2 FQNEAQ. The chain's CDR3 is CASSLRGSGANVLTF. The CDR3 region has the DNA TGTGCCAGCAGCTTGAGGGGTTCTGGGGCCAACGTCCTGACTTTC.

CDR3 protein: CASSLTQVYEQYF. The CDR3 DNA reads TGTGCCAGCAGCCTCACACAGGTCTACGAGCAGTACTTC. V and J are TRBV6-6 and TRBJ2-7; TRBD1 might be the D (5 bases). From germline, CDR1 is MNHNY and CDR2 SVGAGI (reference sequence). The V gene lost 6 bases and the J gene lost 3 bases, with 12 bases spanning the gap. The CDR3 has 13 amino acids.

This sequence joins TRBV7-3 and TRBJ2-7; D perhaps matches TRBD2 (5 bases). V lost 2 bases, J lost 7 bases, and 24 bases lay in between. The CDR3 contains 17 residues. From germline, CDR1 is SGHTA and CDR2 FQGTGA. The CDR3 nucleotides are TGTGCCAGCAGCTTAGGGGAAGGGCCTAGCAGGATTGGGGAGCAGTACTTC. Translation gives CASSLGEGPSRIGEQYF.

This clone was observed at least ten times. This sequence joins TRBV9 and TRBJ2-3; tentative D call: TRBD1 (6 bases). Trimming took 3 bases from V and 1 from J, leaving 12 bases between them. The CDR3 is 15 amino acids. Germline CDR1 and CDR2: SGDLS and YYNGEE. As DNA, the CDR3 is TGTGCCAGCAGCGCACAGGGAAGGGGCACAGATACGCAGTATTTT. Translating it yields CASSAQGRGTDTQYF.

This CDR3 reads CASSLGPDEQFF. CDR3 coding DNA: TGTGCCAGCAGCTTAGGACCCGATGAGCAGTTCTTC. The chain uses TRBV7-9 and TRBJ2-1; no firm D call. V shed 1 base and J shed 8 bases, with 6 bases lying between them. CDR3 size: 12 residues. The germline gives CDR1 SEHNR, CDR2 FQNEAQ (reference sequence).

The sample holds many counts of this clone. The V gene is TRBV28, the J gene TRBJ1-4; 9 bases line up with TRBD1. V lost 10 bases, J lost 8 bases, and 11 bases stayed unmatched. CDR1 and CDR2 from the germline V gene are MDHEN and SYDVKM. The length of the CDR3 is 14 residues. CDR3 in amino acids: CANRKQGAGEKLFF. For the CDR3, the DNA is TGTGCCAACAGAAAACAGGGGGCGGGAGAAAAACTGTTTTTT. The variable domain in full, completed from reference TRBV28 and TRBJ1-4, reads DVKVTQSSRYLVKRTGEKVFLECVQDMDHENMFWYRQDPGLGLRLIYFSYDVKMKEKGDIPEGYSVSREKKERFSLILESASTNQTSMYLCANRKQGAGEKLFFGSGTQLSVL.

This clone was counted ten times or more. The chain's CDR3 is CASSLSPLYGYTF. The CDR3, as DNA: TGTGCCAGCAGCCTGTCCCCCCTCTATGGCTACACCTTC. The rearrangement links TRBV7-2 to TRBJ1-2; no definite D call. Germline lookup yields CDR1 SGHTA and CDR2 FQGNSA. The V and J ends lost 5 bases and 4 bases respectively, with 11 bases between them. The CDR3 contains 13 residues.

The chain has TRBV5-1 and TRBJ2-1; D call uncertain. The CDR3 sequence is 12 residues long. Trimming removed 4 bases at V and 5 bases at J, with 7 bases between. Germline V CDR1 and CDR2: SGHRS, YFSETQ. The CDR3 sequence is CASSDRDNEQFF. CDR3 coding DNA: TGCGCCAGCAGCGACCGGGACAATGAGCAGTTCTTC.

The V and J genes are TRBV14 and TRBJ2-7; unclear D gene. Trimming pared 7 bases from V and 8 bases from J, leaving 18 bases between. Germline V gives CDR1 SGHDN, CDR2 FVKESK. The CDR3 extends over 13 amino acids. DNA for the CDR3: TGTGCCAGCACCCCAGCGTCCGGATCGCAGCAGTACTTC. Residues: CASTPASGSQQYF.

This clone was observed at least ten times. Additional DNA sequences in this sample encode the identical CDR3. The chain links TRBV5-1 to TRBJ2-1; TRBD2 matches 7 bases. This CDR3 region has 16 residues. CDR1 is SGHRS and CDR2 is YFSETQ in the germline V gene. The V segment lost 5 bases and the J segment 4 bases; nucleotides outside the gene matches: 12. CDR3: CASRGLRDYLYNEQFF. CDR3 nucleotides: TGCGCCAGCAGAGGACTCCGGGACTACCTATACAATGAGCAGTTCTTC.

This clone was detected only a few times. This rearrangement joins TRBV5-1 to TRBJ2-1, with TRBD2 matching 10 bases. Losses at the gene ends were 0 bases for V and 7 bases for J; bases not matched to a gene: 4. This CDR3 contains 15 residues. The V gene's germline CDR1 is SGHRS and CDR2 YFSETQ. The CDR3 nucleotides are TGCGCCAGCAGCTTGGAGCTAGCGGGAGTAAATGAGCAGTTCTTC. Its protein is CASSLELAGVNEQFF. Supplemented by reference TRBV5-1 and TRBJ2-1, the full variable domain reads KAGVTQTPRYLIKTRGQQVTLSCSPISGHRSVSWYQQTPGQGLQFLFEYFSETQRNKGNFPGRFSGRQFSNSRSEMNVSTLELGDSALYLCASSLELAGVNEQFFGPGTRLTVL.